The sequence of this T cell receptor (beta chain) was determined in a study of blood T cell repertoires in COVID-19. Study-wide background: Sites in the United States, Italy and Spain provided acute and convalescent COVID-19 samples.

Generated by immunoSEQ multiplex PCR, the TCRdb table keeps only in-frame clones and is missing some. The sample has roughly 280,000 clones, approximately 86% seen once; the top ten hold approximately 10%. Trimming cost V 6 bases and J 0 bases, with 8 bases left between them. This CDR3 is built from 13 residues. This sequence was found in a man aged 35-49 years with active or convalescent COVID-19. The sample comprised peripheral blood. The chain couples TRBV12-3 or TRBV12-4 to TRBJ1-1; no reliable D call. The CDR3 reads CASSSSLNTEAFF. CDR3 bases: TGTGCCAGCAGCTCCTCGTTGAACACTGAAGCTTTCTTT.